These 17 T cell receptor beta chains were all obtained from the same sample, sequenced in a study of identical twins. Each CDR3 protein is one row after TCRdb ran MiXCR on the 5' RACE reads. In the table there are about 530,000 distinct CDR3 sequences, around 20% of which are singletons. This same sample was also part of a study on yellow fever vaccine responses in identical twins.

Sequencing input: CD4+ T cells sorted from blood. The origin of the receptors is a young woman in good health.

In its sample, this clonotype was seen a few times. This sequence joins TRBV20-1 and TRBJ1-6; 7 bases are a match to TRBD1. There are 14 residues in the CDR3. Germline V CDR1 and CDR2: DFQATT, SNEGSKA (reference sequence). With 5 bases clipped from V and 5 bases from J, the junction kept 6 bases outside the gene matches. In DNA, the CDR3 is TGCAGTGCTGGAAAGGGACAGCATAATTCACCCCTCCACTTT. The encoded protein is CSAGKGQHNSPLHF.

The DNA of the CDR3 is TGTGCCAGTAGTATAGTCCCAGCGGGAATAACAGATACGCAGTATTTT. Translated, it gives CASSIVPAGITDTQYF. The chain combines TRBV19 with TRBJ2-3, with 7 nucleotides matching TRBD2. This CDR3 has 16 residues. Germline CDR1 and CDR2: LNHDA and SQIVND (reference sequence). J gave up 3 bases and V 1 base, and 7 bases lay outside the gene matches.

The table lists this clonotype with a few counts. This chain uses TRBV2 with TRBJ1-4, with 7 bases fitting TRBD1. This CDR3 region has 15 residues. Germline V gene data show CDR1 as SNHLY and CDR2 as FYNNEI. The junction had 9 bases not matched to a gene; V was cut back by 6 bases and J by 5 bases. This CDR3 reads CASRQQGNQNEKLFF. The CDR3 nucleotides read TGTGCCAGCAGGCAACAGGGGAATCAGAATGAAAAACTGTTTTTT.

In this sample, this clonotype turned up a few times. The V call is TRBV6-1, the J call TRBJ2-1; 10 bases line up with TRBD2. CDR3 length: 16 amino acids. The V and J ends lost 5 bases and 5 bases, in that order; junction bases with no gene match: 9. Germline lookup yields CDR1 MNHNS and CDR2 SASEGT. CDR3 region: CASSRPVAGGDNEQFF. The CDR3 DNA follows: TGTGCCAGCAGTCGGCCCGTAGCGGGGGGTGACAATGAGCAGTTCTTC.

This chain connects TRBV15 to TRBJ2-5; D gene ambiguous. Trimming shortened V by 0 bases and J by 2 bases, and 10 bases separated the two germline ends. CDR1 and CDR2 from the germline V gene are LNHNV and YYDKDF (reference sequence). CDR3 length: 15 residues. The CDR3 DNA reads as TGTGCCACCAGCAGAGATTCTGGCCCGCAAGAGACCCAGTACTTC. This translates into CATSRDSGPQETQYF.

This clonotype came up a few times. For the CDR3, the DNA is TGTGCCATCAGTGAGTCTGGGGATACGCAGTATTTT. It specifies CAISESGDTQYF. This sequence joins TRBV10-3 and TRBJ2-3; D ambiguous. The CDR3 loop spans 12 amino acids. Between the trimmed V and J ends, which lost 0 bases and 6 bases, there was a span of 4 bases. Germline V lookup: CDR1 ENHRY, CDR2 SYGVKD.

This clonotype was counted between two and nine times. The V gene is TRBV12-3 or TRBV12-4, the J gene TRBJ1-6, with unresolved D. This CDR3 contains 14 residues. The germline V and J ends were trimmed by 2 bases and 7 bases, with 9 bases remaining between them. CDR3 bases: TGTGCCAGCAGTTTATGGGTCGGGAATTCACCCCTCCACTTT. Protein product: CASSLWVGNSPLHF.

This clonotype was recorded a few times. The chain combines TRBV5-6 with TRBJ1-5, with TRBD1 matching 7 bases. CDR3 size: 15 residues. Germline CDR1 and CDR2: SGHDT and YYEEEE. V lost 3 bases, J lost 3 bases, and 6 bases stayed unmatched. This CDR3 reads CASSSWDRNNQPQHF. CDR3 nucleotides: TGTGCCAGCAGCTCCTGGGACAGAAACAATCAGCCCCAGCATTTT.

This clonotype was seen many times. V gene TRBV12-3 or TRBV12-4 combines with J gene TRBJ2-3; no reliable D call. This CDR3 has 12 residues. V lost 6 bases and J 6 bases, leaving 10 bases between the germline ends. This CDR3 is CASSRAVDTQYF. In nucleotides, the CDR3 is TGTGCCAGCAGCCGGGCTGTGGATACGCAGTATTTT.

For the CDR3, the DNA is TGCAGTGCTTTACGGACTAGTCGAGATACGCAGTATTTT. Encoded protein: CSALRTSRDTQYF. V is TRBV20-1 and J is TRBJ2-3; 7 nucleotides align to TRBD2. Germline CDR1 and CDR2: DFQATT and SNEGSKA (reference sequence). Trimming took 5 bases from V and 5 from J; bases not matched to a gene: 7. The CDR3 extends over 13 amino acids.

V gene TRBV9 combines with J gene TRBJ2-1; D unresolved. Germline CDR1 and CDR2: SGDLS and YYNGEE. V lost 3 bases to trimming and J lost 0 bases, with 13 bases between them. The CDR3 sequence is 16 residues long. The CDR3 loop is CASSAVGASSYNEQFF. In nucleotides, the CDR3 is TGTGCCAGCAGCGCCGTGGGTGCAAGCTCCTACAATGAGCAGTTCTTC.

V gene TRBV12-3 or TRBV12-4 combines with J gene TRBJ1-2, with no clear D. The CDR3 runs 11 residues. V lost 7 bases to trimming and J lost 8 bases, with 11 bases between them. The CDR3 spells CASTRTDGYTF. The DNA of the CDR3 is TGTGCCAGCACCCGAACGGACGGCTACACCTTC.

This rearrangement joins TRBV11-2 to TRBJ2-1, with D perhaps matching TRBD2 (6 bases). V shed 1 base and J shed 8 bases, with 15 bases lying between them. CDR1 is SGHAT and CDR2 is FQNNGV in the germline V gene. The length of the CDR3 is 15 residues. The CDR3 reads CASSLGAGGVYEQFF. The CDR3, as DNA: TGTGCCAGCAGCTTAGGAGCGGGCGGGGTCTATGAGCAGTTCTTC.

This clonotype was seen only a few times. V gene TRBV5-5 combines with J gene TRBJ2-1; the match to TRBD1 covers 8 bases. Looked up from germline, CDR1 is SGHKS and CDR2 is YYEKEE (reference sequence). This CDR3 has 16 residues. Trimming cost V 4 bases and J 8 bases; bases outside gene matches: 14. The CDR3 coding sequence is TGTGCCAGCAGCGTGGGGACAGGTAAAGGGGTGGATGAGCAGTTCTTC. Amino acids: CASSVGTGKGVDEQFF.

DNA for the CDR3: TGTGCCAGCGGGACGGAATATAATTCACCCCTCCACTTT. Amino acid sequence: CASGTEYNSPLHF. This sequence joins TRBV3-1 and TRBJ1-6; D is perhaps TRBD1 (5 bases). The CDR3 is 13 residues long. Trimming left V 8 bases short and J 4 bases short, with 9 bases between. CDR1 is LGHDT and CDR2 is YNNKEL in the germline V gene (reference sequence). Full variable domain (rest looked up from reference TRBV3-1 and TRBJ1-6): DTAVSQTPKYLVTQMGNDKSIKCEQNLGHDTMYWYKQDSKKFLKIMFSYNNKELIINETVPNRFSPKSPDKAHLNLHINSLELGDSAVYFCASGTEYNSPLHFGNGTRLTVT.

This clonotype was seen a handful of times. The rearrangement joins TRBV7-9 to TRBJ2-6; 8 bases match TRBD1. CDR1 and CDR2 from the germline V gene are SEHNR and FQNEAQ (reference sequence). With V trimmed by 4 bases and J by 4 bases, 6 bases remained unmatched. This CDR3 spans 16 amino acids. The CDR3 DNA reads as TGTGCCAGCAGCTCAGGACAGGGAAAAGGGGCCAACGTCCTGACTTTC. Translation: CASSSGQGKGANVLTF.

The gene calls are TRBV7-8 and TRBJ2-3; D not resolved. The germline CDR1 and CDR2 sequences are SGHVS and FQNEAQ. V lost 5 bases and J lost 4, with 19 bases in between. The CDR3 is 16 residues long. CDR3 sequence (DNA): TGTGCCAGCAGCCTCCGGATCGCAGAAGTGGCAGATACGCAGTATTTT. Translating it yields CASSLRIAEVADTQYF. The full variable domain, in which reference TRBV7-8 and TRBJ2-3 provide the parts outside the CDR3, is GAGVSQSPRYKVAKRGQDVALRCDPISGHVSLFWYQQALGQGPEFLTYFQNEAQLDKSGLPSDRFFAERPEGSVSTLKIQRTQQEDSAVYLCASSLRIAEVADTQYFGPGTRLTVL.